One sample yielded the 16 T cell receptor beta chains listed below, sequenced in a study of molecular identifiers for immune sequencing clone quantification. TCRdb independently ran MiXCR on the PCR reads; one entry per CDR3 protein. The data contain about 630,000 distinct CDR3 sequences, about 25% of them singletons. The sequenced material came from naive CD8+ T cells from blood, with Jurkat cell RNA spiked in. Subset denoted: FACS-sorted CD8+CD4-CCR7+CD45RA+ naive T cells. The receptors stem from a human donor in good health. Some libraries in this study had Jurkat cell RNA spiked in.

Only a few counts were recorded for this clonotype. The rearrangement links TRBV7-6 to TRBJ2-3, with D unresolved. Germline V gene sequence: CDR1 SGHVS, CDR2 FNYEAQ. The CDR3 is made up of 15 amino acids. Trimming left V 1 base short and J 4 bases short, with 12 bases between. For the CDR3, the DNA is TGTGCCAGCAGCTTAGTGGTGGAAGCGTCAGATACGCAGTATTTT. The encoded protein is CASSLVVEASDTQYF.

The chain is built from TRBV10-1 and TRBJ2-7, with D maybe TRBD1 (6 bases). Germline lookup yields CDR1 WNHNN and CDR2 SYGVQD (reference sequence). The CDR3 runs to 14 residues. The V gene lost 7 bases and the J gene lost 6 bases, with 19 bases spanning the gap. The CDR3 protein is CASTDRRWTGEQYF. CDR3 DNA sequence: TGCGCCAGCACCGACAGGCGATGGACGGGCGAGCAGTACTTC.

This clonotype was recorded at least ten times. The V gene is TRBV25-1, the J gene TRBJ2-1; perhaps TRBD2 as D (5 bases). The V end was cut by 6 bases, the J end by 0 bases, with 12 bases between. The CDR3 has 15 residues. Per the germline V gene, CDR1 is MGHDK and CDR2 is SYGVNS. The CDR3 region is CASSLLETSYNEQFF. The CDR3 nucleotides read TGTGCCAGCAGCCTACTAGAAACCTCCTACAATGAGCAGTTCTTC.

In this sample, this clonotype turned up a few times. V and J are TRBV20-1 and TRBJ2-2; TRBD2 matches at 10 bases. This CDR3 comprises 17 residues. V lost 0 bases, J lost 5 bases, and 9 bases stayed unmatched. Germline CDR1 and CDR2: DFQATT and SNEGSKA (reference sequence). CDR3 in DNA: TGCAGTGCTAGAGATCTAGGGTTAGCGGGAGGTACCGGGGAGCTGTTTTTT. Amino acid sequence: CSARDLGLAGGTGELFF.

At least ten counts were recorded for this clonotype. The rearrangement uses TRBV27 and TRBJ1-1; TRBD1 might be the D (5 bases). Germline V gives CDR1 MNHEY, CDR2 SMNVEV (reference sequence). Trimming left V 4 bases short and J 12 bases short, with 21 bases between. This CDR3 is built from 14 residues. CDR3 in DNA: TGTGCCAGCAGTTCCAGTCCCGGGACGAGAAAGACTTTCTTT. Encoded protein: CASSSSPGTRKTFF.

This clonotype showed up just a few times. The gene calls are TRBV7-9 and TRBJ2-5; 10 bases are a match to TRBD2. After removal of 5 bases from V and 5 bases from J, the junction contained 11 bases not matched to a gene. This CDR3 is built from 16 residues. Germline CDR1 and CDR2: SEHNR and FQNEAQ (reference sequence). This CDR3 is CASSQVLAGVGETQYF. In nucleotides, the CDR3 is TGTGCCAGCAGCCAGGTTCTAGCGGGAGTTGGTGAGACCCAGTACTTC.

This clonotype has at least ten counts. This rearrangement joins TRBV20-1 to TRBJ2-7; either TRBD1 or TRBD2 may supply D (5 bases each). Trimming shortened V by 4 bases and J by 3 bases, and 13 bases separated the two germline ends. Germline V gene data show CDR1 as DFQATT and CDR2 as SNEGSKA (reference sequence). The CDR3 is 13 amino acids. This CDR3 reads CSATDIGNYEQYF. In DNA form, the CDR3 reads TGCAGTGCTACGGACATCGGGAACTACGAGCAGTACTTC.

This clonotype was found many times. The chain combines TRBV29-1 with TRBJ2-3; 8 bases agree with TRBD2. From germline, CDR1 is SQVTM and CDR2 ANQGSEA. The CDR3 spans 13 residues. The V and J ends lost 7 bases and 1 base, in that order; junction bases with no gene match: 4. CDR3 loop: CSAPGLGTDTQYF. DNA of the CDR3: TGCAGCGCGCCGGGACTAGGCACAGATACGCAGTATTTT.

The chain has TRBV6-2 or TRBV6-3 and TRBJ2-7; 9 bases agree with TRBD2. This CDR3 has 15 amino acids. V gave up 4 bases and J gave up 3 bases; unmatched junction bases: 7. Germline CDR1 reads MNHEY; CDR2 reads SVGEGT. The CDR3 nucleotides read TGTGCCAGCAGTTCCTCGTGGCGGGAGGGCTACGAGCAGTACTTC. This gives the protein CASSSSWREGYEQYF.

As to this clonotype: At one end the junction does not follow the germline gene, possibly because of a read error. The rearrangement uses TRBV10-3 and TRBJ2-1, with TRBD2 matching over 8 bases. Germline loops: CDR1 ENHRY, CDR2 SYGVKD. The CDR3 spans 15 residues. The CDR3 DNA reads TGTGCCATCAGGGACGTAGCGGGGCGCTACAATGGGCAGTTCTTC. Translated: CAIRDVAGRYNGQFF.

The gene calls are TRBV3-1 and TRBJ2-1; D ambiguous. V lost 11 bases and J 0 bases, leaving 17 bases between the germline ends. This CDR3 comprises 15 residues. In germline, CDR1 is LGHDT, CDR2 YNNKEL (reference sequence). DNA of the CDR3: TGTGCCGCGGCTTTCCGGGCGAGCTCCTACAATGAGCAGTTCTTC. It translates to CAAAFRASSYNEQFF.

Comment on this clonotype: The junction does not match germline at one end; this may be a read error. This chain connects TRBV6-5 to TRBJ1-2; maybe TRBD1 (5 bases). There are 14 residues in the CDR3. Germline-derived CDR1 and CDR2 are MNHEY and SVGAGI. The CDR3 sequence is CASSYSQGAVGYAF. DNA for the CDR3: TGTGCCAGCAGTTACTCGCAAGGGGCTGTAGGCTACGCCTTC.

Note on this clonotype: A much more abundant neighbour one base away suggests this may be a read error. The chain links TRBV9 to TRBJ2-3; D not resolved. The CDR3 loop spans 15 amino acids. The germline gives CDR1 SGDLS, CDR2 YYNGEE. This CDR3 reads CACSALKASTDTQYF. In DNA form, the CDR3 reads TGTGCCTGCAGCGCCCTCAAAGCTTCCACAGATACGCAGTATTTT. Full variable domain (remainder filled in from reference TRBV9 and TRBJ2-3): DSGVTQTPKHLITATGQRVTLRCSPRSGDLSVYWYQQSLDQGLQFLIQYYNGEERAKGNILERFSAQQFPDLHSELNLSSLELGDSALYFCACSALKASTDTQYFGPGTRLTVL.

This clonotype has a handful of counts. The genes are TRBV27 and TRBJ2-1; TRBD2 matches at 9 bases. V was clipped by 3 bases and J by 0 bases; unmatched bases: 9. The CDR3 runs to 18 residues. CDR1 is MNHEY, CDR2 SMNVEV, per germline (reference sequence). The CDR3 spells CASSFQGVAGASYNEQFF. CDR3 DNA: TGTGCCAGCAGTTTTCAGGGAGTAGCGGGGGCCTCCTACAATGAGCAGTTCTTC.

This clonotype came up many times. The chain joins TRBV5-6 to TRBJ1-1; possibly TRBD1 for D (6 bases). From germline, CDR1 is SGHDT and CDR2 YYEEEE. There are 17 residues in the CDR3. V was cut by 7 bases and J by 3 bases, with 25 bases left in between. The CDR3 loop reads CASYPEKYRVGDTEAFF. As DNA, the CDR3 is TGTGCCAGCTACCCAGAGAAATACAGGGTCGGCGACACTGAAGCTTTCTTT.

The chain has TRBV7-2 and TRBJ2-3; tentative D call: TRBD2 (6 bases). The V and J ends lost 5 bases and 2 bases respectively, with 17 bases between them. The germline V gene encodes CDR1 SGHTA and CDR2 FQGNSA. This CDR3 has 16 residues. In DNA form, the CDR3 reads TGTGCCAGCAGCGTAGGGGTTAGCGGAAACACAGATACGCAGTATTTT. It is translated as CASSVGVSGNTDTQYF.